The 2 T cell receptor beta chains given below trace back to one sample, sequenced in a study of shared clonotypes between healthy human individuals. Repertoires were generated with immunoSEQ multiplex PCR, while TCRdb's copy carries only in-frame clones and drops some. The data hold around 2.5 million clones, with 93% observed a single time. The sample consisted of naive CD4+ T cells from PBMCs. Subset noted: CD45RA+ positively selected. The origin of the receptors is a young man in good health. Some clones in this sample may be carry-over from other donors' samples.

The gene calls are TRBV11-2 and TRBJ2-7; possible D gene TRBD2, 6 bases. There are 16 residues in the CDR3. CDR1 and CDR2 (germline): SGHAT, FQNNGV. The V gene lost 2 bases and the J gene lost 0 bases, with 14 bases spanning the gap. The CDR3 sequence: CASSLPPRERSYEQYF. In DNA form, the CDR3 reads TGTGCCAGCAGCTTACCCCCACGGGAGCGCTCCTACGAGCAGTACTTC. The full variable domain, completed using reference TRBV11-2 and TRBJ2-7, is EAGVAQSPRYKIIEKRQSVAFWCNPISGHATLYWYQQILGQGPKLLIQFQNNGVVDDSQLPKDRFSAERLKGVDSTLKIQPAKLEDSAVYLCASSLPPRERSYEQYFGPGTRLTVT.

This chain connects TRBV28 to TRBJ1-5; D uncertain. The CDR3 extends over 14 amino acids. Looked up from germline, CDR1 is MDHEN and CDR2 is SYDVKM. The V gene lost 8 bases and the J gene lost 6 bases, with 17 bases spanning the gap. The CDR3 bases are TGTGCCAGCTTCGGGCAACCGTCCCGTCAGCCCCAGCATTTT. Protein: CASFGQPSRQPQHF.